This is a list of T cell receptor beta chains from one sample in a study of shared clonotypes between healthy human individuals. Generated by immunoSEQ multiplex PCR, the TCRdb table keeps only in-frame clones and is missing some. In the table there are some 2.4 million clones, approximately 93% of which are singletons. Sample: naive CD4+ T cells from PBMCs. The origin of the receptors is a man between 18 and 29 years old in good health. Some clones in this sample may be carry-over from other donors' samples. Each CDR3 is given with its conserved first and last residue. Fields, in order: D gene, V gene, J gene, clone size, CDR3 DNA, CDR3 protein. The D gene is left open where the match is weak. Clone size, where shown, is once, few, many, or a class for clones that have expanded.

>.|TRBV11-3|TRBJ1-1|.
TGTGCCAGCAGCTTATACGTGAACACTGAAGCTTTCTTT
CASSLYVNTEAFF
>.|TRBV7-2|TRBJ2-7|.
TGTGCCAGCAGCCCCCGGTTAAGCTCCTACGAGCAGTACTTC
CASSPRLSSYEQYF
>.|TRBV7-9|TRBJ1-2|once
TGTGCCAGCAGCCCAGGTACTGATGGCTACACCTTC
CASSPGTDGYTF
>.|TRBV7-3|TRBJ1-1|once
TGTGCCAGCAGCCTTAACAGCCTGAACACTGAAGCTTTCTTT
CASSLNSLNTEAFF
>TRBD2|TRBV9|TRBJ2-3|.
TGTGCCAGCAGCGTAGGGCTAGCGGTTAGCACAGATACGCAGTATTTT
CASSVGLAVSTDTQYF
>.|TRBV7-9|TRBJ1-4|.
TGTGCCAGCAGCTCCTCCGGGACGGTCAATGAAAAACTGTTTTTT
CASSSSGTVNEKLFF
>.|TRBV6-1|TRBJ2-7|.
TGTGCCAGCAGTGACTGGGCCCGCGAGCAGTACTTC
CASSDWAREQYF
>.|TRBV4-2|TRBJ2-1|.
TGTGCCAGCAGCTTGCCCTCCTACAATGAGCAGTTCTTC
CASSLPSYNEQFF
>.|TRBV25-1|TRBJ2-5|.
TGTTCTTCCGGAATGGGAGCGCGAGAGACCCAGTACTTC
CSSGMGARETQYF
>.|TRBV6-1|TRBJ1-2|.
TGTGCCAGCAGCCAAGCTAACTATGGCTACACCTTC
CASSQANYGYTF
>.|TRBV4-3|TRBJ2-1|once
TGCGCCAGCAGCCAAGTCCTTGGACAGCTCTCCTACAATGAGCAGTTCTTC
CASSQVLGQLSYNEQFF
>TRBD2|TRBV7-3|TRBJ2-1|.
TGTGCCAGCAGCCCACACGGGAGGGCCGATGAGCAGTTCTTC
CASSPHGRADEQFF
>TRBD2|TRBV28|TRBJ2-5|.
TGTGCCAGCAGGACCCCGACTAGCGGGAGTGAGACCCAGTACTTC
CASRTPTSGSETQYF
>.|TRBV18|TRBJ2-2|.
TGTGCCAGCTCACCCGGCCCCGGGGAGCTGTTTTTT
CASSPGPGELFF
>TRBD1|TRBV7-9|TRBJ1-2|.
TGTGCCAGCAGCTGGAGGCTTGTGGGGGCAGGGGGCGCACGTGGCTACACCTTC
CASSWRLVGAGGARGYTF
>TRBD2|TRBV11-3|TRBJ2-1|.
TGTGCCAGCAGCACCTGGACTAGCGGGAGTACCGATGAGCAGTTCTTC
CASSTWTSGSTDEQFF
>.|TRBV28|TRBJ1-2|.
TGTGCCAGCACCGGTACAGGGCCCTATGGCTACACCTTC
CASTGTGPYGYTF
>.|TRBV7-9|TRBJ2-1|few
TGTGCCAGCAGCTTAGCGGGGTACCCTGAGGGATTCTTC
CASSLAGYPEGFF
>TRBD2|TRBV5-1|TRBJ2-3|.
TGCGCCAGCGCTAGGAGCGGGAGGGTGGCAGATACGCAGTATTTT
CASARSGRVADTQYF
>TRBD2|TRBV6-6|TRBJ2-1|once
TGTGCCAGCAGTCGAGTAGCGGGAGGTAACAATGAGCAGTTCTTC
CASSRVAGGNNEQFF
>.|TRBV15|TRBJ2-7|.
TGTGCCACCAGCAGAGATAATAGACCGGGATCGGACCCCTACGAGCAGTACTTC
CATSRDNRPGSDPYEQYF
>.|TRBV11-2|TRBJ2-3|.
TGTGCCAGCAGCTTAAGGAGCTACACAGATACGCAGTATTTT
CASSLRSYTDTQYF
>.|TRBV5-8|TRBJ1-2|.
TGTGCCAGCAGTCTTCGAGGGCTGTCCCCTAACTATGGCTACACCTTC
CASSLRGLSPNYGYTF
>.|TRBV28|TRBJ1-6|.
TGTGCCAGCAGTACAAATAATTCACCCCTCCACTTT
CASSTNNSPLHF
>TRBD1|TRBV6-5|TRBJ2-7|.
TGTGCCAGCACCAGACAGGGGGGCGAGCAGTACTTC
CASTRQGGEQYF
>.|TRBV7-2|TRBJ2-5|.
TGTGCCAGCAGCTTACGGCGAGAAGAGACCCAGTACTTC
CASSLRREETQYF
>.|TRBV2|TRBJ2-5|.
TGTGCCAGCACTGTCCAGGTCCAAGAGACCCAGTACTTC
CASTVQVQETQYF
>.|TRBV21-1|TRBJ1-4|.
TGTGCCAGCAGAAAAAGACGGGGGAGGAATGAAAAACTGTTTTTT
CASRKRRGRNEKLFF
>.|TRBV19|TRBJ2-5|.
TGTGCCAGTAGTAAGACAGTGAACCAAGAGACCCAGTACTTC
CASSKTVNQETQYF
>.|TRBV28|TRBJ2-3|.
TGTGCCAGCAGCCGTGGGGGGTGGGACACAGATACGCAGTATTTT
CASSRGGWDTDTQYF
>.|TRBV18|TRBJ1-6|once
TGTGCCAGCTCACCTTACCAGGCCCGGGCCGATAATTCACCCCTCCACTTT
CASSPYQARADNSPLHF
>.|TRBV28|TRBJ1-2|.
TGTGCCAGCACCTCGGGGGGCGATGGCTACACCTTC
CASTSGGDGYTF
>.|TRBV27|TRBJ2-1|.
TGTGCCAGCATGGGGGTGGGGACTCTCGATGAGCAGTTCTTC
CASMGVGTLDEQFF
>TRBD1|TRBV18|TRBJ1-1|.
TGTGCCAGCTCACTCGGACAGGGGCGGACGAACACTGAAGCTTTCTTT
CASSLGQGRTNTEAFF
>TRBD2|TRBV15|TRBJ2-3|.
TGTGCCACCAGCAGAATAACTAGCGGGAGGGCAGATACGCAGTATTTT
CATSRITSGRADTQYF
>.|TRBV5-1|TRBJ2-7|.
TGCGCCAGCAGCTTGGGAGTAAGGAGCTCCTACGAGCAGTACTTC
CASSLGVRSSYEQYF
>.|TRBV30|TRBJ1-2|.
TGTGCCTGGAGCGGTACGGGAAAGAACTATGGCTACACCTTC
CAWSGTGKNYGYTF
>TRBD1|TRBV28|TRBJ2-1|.
TGTGCCAGCACTGGACAGGGGGTTTACAATGAGCAGTTCTTC
CASTGQGVYNEQFF
>.|TRBV2|TRBJ2-5|.
TGTGCCAGCAGTGTAGTTGGAGAGACCCAGTACTTC
CASSVVGETQYF
>.|TRBV7-6|TRBJ2-2|.
TGTGCCAGCAGCCCTCTTGGAAGGAACACCGGGGAGCTGTTTTTT
CASSPLGRNTGELFF
>TRBD2|TRBV7-2|TRBJ2-5|.
TGTGCCAGCAGCCCCCGCGGGGGTGAGGAGACCCAGTACTTC
CASSPRGGEETQYF
>.|TRBV12-5|TRBJ1-1|.
TGTGCTAGTGGTTTGGACCAGGGTCAGGCTTTCTTT
CASGLDQGQAFF
>.|TRBV5-8|TRBJ2-3|once
TGTGCCAGCACCCCTCTGGATACGCAGTATTTT
CASTPLDTQYF
>TRBD2|TRBV10-3|TRBJ2-2|.
TGTGCCATCAGGGGGACTAGCGGGAGTGGGGAGTACACCGGGGAGCTGTTTTTT
CAIRGTSGSGEYTGELFF
>TRBD1|TRBV28|TRBJ2-5|.
TGTGCCAGCAATGCAGACAGGGCGCGGGAGACCCAGTACTTC
CASNADRARETQYF
>TRBD2|TRBV9|TRBJ2-3|once
TGTGCCAGCAGCGTAGCTTTAGGGACTATAAGCACAGATACGCAGTATTTT
CASSVALGTISTDTQYF
>.|TRBV27|TRBJ2-4|.
TGTGCCAGCAGTTTATCCTGGCTAGCCAAAAACATTCAGTACTTC
CASSLSWLAKNIQYF
>.|TRBV4-1|TRBJ2-4|.
TGCGCCAGCAGCCCATTGGGGATCCGAGCCAAAAACATTCAGTACTTC
CASSPLGIRAKNIQYF
>.|TRBV28|TRBJ2-3|.
TGTGCCAGCAGTTTAACCAGGGTCAGCACAGATACGCAGTATTTT
CASSLTRVSTDTQYF
>.|TRBV27|TRBJ1-2|.
TGTGCCAGCAGTTTTCAGGGGTACTATGGCTACACCTTC
CASSFQGYYGYTF